These 27 T cell receptor beta chains were all obtained from the same sample, sequenced in a study of molecular identifiers for immune sequencing clone quantification. TCRdb analysed the PCR reads with MiXCR anew, one entry per CDR3 protein. The table includes 70,000 to 95,000 distinct CDR3 sequences, around 17% detected once. What was sequenced was naive CD8+ T cells from blood, with Jurkat cell RNA spiked in. Sample subset: FACS-sorted CD8+CD4-CCR7+CD45RA+ naive T cells. The receptors originated from a human donor in good health. Some libraries in this study had Jurkat cell RNA spiked in.

This clonotype came up many times. The chain carries TRBV28 and TRBJ2-1; D might be TRBD1 or TRBD2, each matching 6 bases. The V and J ends lost 7 bases and 5 bases respectively, with 18 bases between them. The CDR3 is made up of 15 amino acids. The germline V gene encodes CDR1 MDHEN and CDR2 SYDVKM. The CDR3 sequence: CASIGNREAHNEQFF. CDR3 nucleotides: TGTGCCAGCATAGGAAACAGGGAGGCCCACAATGAGCAGTTCTTC.

This clonotype was seen ten or more times. The gene calls are TRBV11-2 and TRBJ2-7, with a possible D match to TRBD2 (6 bases). The CDR3 covers 15 residues. Trimming took off 5 bases at V and 1 base at J, with 15 bases between the two ends. Germline-derived CDR1 and CDR2 are SGHAT and FQNNGV. The CDR3 protein is CASSDPGLPSYEQYF. The DNA of the CDR3 is TGTGCCAGCAGCGACCCGGGACTGCCTTCCTACGAGCAGTACTTC.

This clonotype was recorded many times. The chain couples TRBV4-1 to TRBJ1-1; a possible D gene is TRBD1 (5 bases). V lost 1 base and J lost 2, with 11 bases in between. Germline V lookup: CDR1 MGHRA, CDR2 YSYEKL. CDR3 size: 15 residues. CDR3 loop: CASSQGWGGNTEAFF. The CDR3 DNA reads as TGCGCCAGCAGCCAAGGTTGGGGCGGAAACACTGAAGCTTTCTTT.

The rearrangement joins TRBV20-1 to TRBJ2-7; 8 bases are shared with TRBD2. The J segment lost 0 bases and the V segment lost 4 bases, leaving 2 bases of the junction unmatched. The CDR3 consists of 13 residues. Germline assignment: CDR1 DFQATT and CDR2 SNEGSKA (reference sequence). The CDR3 region has the DNA TGCAGTGCTAAGCGGGAGAGCTCCTACGAGCAGTACTTC. It codes for CSAKRESSYEQYF.

This clonotype has a count of ten or more. The V and J genes are TRBV7-2 and TRBJ1-4; 8 nucleotides agree with TRBD1. Per germline, CDR1 SGHTA and CDR2 FQGNSA. Trimming removed 6 bases from V and 8 bases from J; junction bases left unmatched: 8. CDR3 length: 14 residues. Written as DNA, the CDR3 is TGTGCCAGCAGTTTTGGACAGGGTGCGGAAAAACTGTTTTTT. Amino acids: CASSFGQGAEKLFF.

The table lists this clonotype with many counts. The chain uses TRBV13 and TRBJ1-1; D gene unclear. In germline, CDR1 is PRHDT, CDR2 FYEKMQ (reference sequence). V lost 0 bases to trimming and J lost 1 base, with 6 bases between them. The CDR3 consists of 14 residues. CDR3 DNA sequence: TGTGCCAGCAGCTTAGGTGGGAAGAACACTGAAGCTTTCTTT. This sequence encodes CASSLGGKNTEAFF.

This clonotype was seen ten or more times. The rearrangement links TRBV28 to TRBJ2-7, with TRBD1 matching over 10 bases. The V gene's germline CDR1 is MDHEN and CDR2 SYDVKM. This CDR3 spans 13 amino acids. Trimming removed 8 bases from V and 3 bases from J; junction bases left unmatched: 4. CDR3 bases: TGTGCCAGCCACGGGACAGGGGTCTACGAGCAGTACTTC. Protein sequence: CASHGTGVYEQYF.

This clonotype was detected ten times or more. The chain joins TRBV7-2 to TRBJ2-3; D call uncertain. This CDR3 has 13 amino acids. Between the trimmed V and J ends, which lost 5 bases and 0 bases, there was a span of 6 bases. The germline CDR1 and CDR2 sequences are SGHTA and FQGNSA. In DNA, the CDR3 is TGTGCCAGCAGCGAGATTAGCACAGATACGCAGTATTTT. Its translation: CASSEISTDTQYF.

This clonotype showed up many times. V usage is TRBV3-1 and J usage is TRBJ1-3; D is perhaps TRBD1 (5 bases). CDR3 length equals 17 residues. Looked up from germline, CDR1 is LGHDT and CDR2 is YNNKEL (reference sequence). Trimming took 4 bases from V and 0 from J, leaving 16 bases between them. Here the CDR3 reads CASSPWGGTYSGNTIYF. The CDR3 DNA follows: TGTGCCAGCAGCCCCTGGGGGGGGACCTACTCTGGAAACACCATATATTTT.

There are many counts of this clonotype. The J gene is TRBJ1-2, the V gene TRBV7-9; 8 bases line up with TRBD1. CDR1 is SEHNR and CDR2 is FQNEAQ in the germline V gene (reference sequence). This CDR3 has 14 residues. Trimming cost V 5 bases and J 7 bases; bases outside gene matches: 9. CDR3 protein: CASSPPQGEFGYTF. The DNA for the CDR3 is TGTGCCAGCAGCCCCCCACAGGGGGAATTTGGCTACACCTTC.

On this clonotype: One base away lies a much larger clone, so this may be a sequencing read error. This chain uses TRBV4-3 with TRBJ2-7, with D perhaps matching TRBD1 (5 bases). In germline, CDR1 is LGHNA, CDR2 YSLEER. The CDR3 contains 18 residues. The CDR3 DNA sequence: TGCGCCAGCAACCAAGAAAATCAGGCGCAGGGCCTCTCCTACGAGCAGTACTTC. Its translation: CASNQENQAQGLSYEQYF.

This clonotype was found many times. The chain recombines TRBV7-8 with TRBJ2-1; 9 nucleotides line up with TRBD2. J gave up 4 bases and V 4 bases, and 11 bases lay outside the gene matches. CDR1 and CDR2 (germline): SGHVS, FQNEAQ. The CDR3 runs to 17 residues. This CDR3 is CASSSSLASGEYNEQFF. CDR3 in DNA: TGTGCCAGCAGCTCCTCTTTGGCTAGCGGGGAGTACAATGAGCAGTTCTTC.

V is TRBV5-6 and J is TRBJ2-7; D is possibly TRBD1 or TRBD2 (5 bases each). Trimming removed 0 bases from V and 5 bases from J, with 9 bases in between. Germline V lookup: CDR1 SGHDT, CDR2 YYEEEE. The CDR3 totals 13 residues. CDR3 sequence (DNA): TGTGCCAGCAGCTTGGACTTGGGGGACGAGCAGTACTTC. Amino acid sequence: CASSLDLGDEQYF.

In its sample, this clonotype was seen many times. The CDR3: CAWSVPAGEGTDTQYF. The CDR3 bases are TGTGCCTGGAGTGTACCAGCGGGGGAAGGCACAGATACGCAGTATTTT. The rearrangement uses TRBV30 and TRBJ2-3; 8 bases map to TRBD2. V trimming: 0 bases; J trimming: 1 base; junction bases outside the gene matches: 6. CDR1 is GTSNPN and CDR2 is SVGIG in the germline V gene (reference sequence). The CDR3 is 16 amino acids.

As concerns this clonotype: The junction does not match germline at one end; this may be a read error. CDR3 sequence (DNA): TGTGCCTGGAGTCTACCGACAGGGGCCAAAGACATTCAGTACTTC. Amino acid sequence: CAWSLPTGAKDIQYF. The chain employs TRBV30 and TRBJ2-4; 8 positions match TRBD1. This CDR3 spans 15 amino acids. Germline V gene sequence: CDR1 GTSNPN, CDR2 SVGIG (reference sequence). Full variable domain (rest looked up from reference TRBV30 and TRBJ2-4): SQTIHQWPATLVQPVGSPLSLECTVEGTSNPNLYWYRQAAGRGLQLLFYSVGIGQISSEVPQNLSASRPQDRQFILSSKKLLLSDSGFYLCAWSLPTGAKDIQYFGAGTRLSVL.

Comment on this clonotype: Mismatch with germline at one junction end may stem from a read error. The V call is TRBV19, the J call TRBJ2-7, with 9 nucleotides matching TRBD1. This CDR3 is 14 amino acids long. The germline gives CDR1 LNHDA, CDR2 SQIVND (reference sequence). The CDR3 DNA reads as TGTGCCAGTAGTCCCGGGACAGGGTCCTACGAGCTGTACTTC. Amino acids: CASSPGTGSYELYF.

This clonotype has ten or more counts. The chain uses TRBV7-2 and TRBJ2-7; D is undetermined. Between the trimmed V and J ends, which lost 4 bases and 4 bases, there was a span of 8 bases. The germline gives CDR1 SGHTA, CDR2 FQGNSA. The CDR3 is 12 residues long. The CDR3 region has the DNA TGTGCCAGCAGCTCCCTGCGGTACGAGCAGTACTTC. Amino acids: CASSSLRYEQYF.

This clonotype came up a few times. A read error may explain this, as a much larger clone is one base away. CDR3 protein: CASSQKSYAQYF. CDR3 nucleotides: TGTGCCAGCAGCCAGAAGAGTTATGCGCAGTATTTT. The chain joins TRBV28 to TRBJ2-3; the D is unclear. The CDR3 consists of 12 residues. The germline V gene has CDR1 MDHEN and CDR2 SYDVKM. Trimming stripped 6 bases from V and 10 bases from J, with 14 bases between. The full variable domain, rest sourced from reference TRBV28 and TRBJ2-3, is DVKVTQSSRYLVKRTGEKVFLECVQDMDHENMFWYRQDPGLGLRLIYFSYDVKMKEKGDIPEGYSVSREKKERFSLILESASTNQTSMYLCASSQKSYAQYFGPGTRLTVL.

This clonotype has ten or more counts. The V and J genes are TRBV6-2 or TRBV6-3 and TRBJ1-5, with 7 bases fitting TRBD1. Per the germline V gene, CDR1 is MNHEY and CDR2 is SVGEGT. The CDR3 loop spans 15 amino acids. J was trimmed by 1 base and V by 7 bases; bases with no gene match: 7. The CDR3 bases are TGTGCCAGCAAAAAGGACAGGAGAAGCAATCAGCCCCAGCATTTT. Protein sequence: CASKKDRRSNQPQHF.

This clonotype was detected ten times or more. This chain links TRBV7-8 with TRBJ2-1; D may match TRBD1 or TRBD2 (5 bases each). The germline gives CDR1 SGHVS, CDR2 FQNEAQ. The CDR3 length is 18 residues. Trimming left V 2 bases short and J 0 bases short, with 17 bases between. The CDR3 sequence: CASSLNGQGPSSYNEQFF. As DNA, the CDR3 is TGTGCCAGCAGCTTAAATGGCCAGGGACCCAGCTCCTACAATGAGCAGTTCTTC. The full variable domain, with the rest looked up from reference TRBV7-8 and TRBJ2-1, is GAGVSQSPRYKVAKRGQDVALRCDPISGHVSLFWYQQALGQGPEFLTYFQNEAQLDKSGLPSDRFFAERPEGSVSTLKIQRTQQEDSAVYLCASSLNGQGPSSYNEQFFGPGTRLTVL.

This clonotype was observed at least ten times. The chain links TRBV6-2 or TRBV6-3 to TRBJ2-7; TRBD2 aligns across 9 bases. The CDR3 has 20 residues. J was trimmed by 1 base and V by 0 bases; bases with no gene match: 16. Germline lookup yields CDR1 MNHEY and CDR2 SVGEGT. The CDR3 here is CASSYSLALAGATSSYEQYF. In DNA, the CDR3 is TGTGCCAGCAGTTACTCGTTGGCCTTAGCGGGGGCTACTTCATCCTACGAGCAGTACTTC.

This clonotype showed up many times. The V call is TRBV15, the J call TRBJ2-3; weak D call: TRBD1 (5 bases). Trimming took off 5 bases at V and 5 bases at J, with 11 bases between the two ends. Looked up from germline, CDR1 is LNHNV and CDR2 is YYDKDF (reference sequence). This CDR3 region has 13 residues. The CDR3 coding sequence is TGTGCCACCAGCTCAGGGTTCCTAGATACGCAGTATTTT. This gives the protein CATSSGFLDTQYF. The full variable domain, completed using reference TRBV15 and TRBJ2-3, is DAMVIQNPRYQVTQFGKPVTLSCSQTLNHNVMYWYQQKSSQAPKLLFHYYDKDFNNEADTPDNFQSRRPNTSFCFLDIRSPGLGDTAMYLCATSSGFLDTQYFGPGTRLTVL.

This clonotype has a handful of counts. Since a much larger clone is just one base distant, this may be a read error. The rearrangement uses TRBV12-3 or TRBV12-4 and TRBJ2-7; D gene unclear. The length of the CDR3 is 12 residues. As DNA, the CDR3 is TGTGCCGGCAGAAAAAGCTCCTACGAGCAGTACTTC. It yields the protein CAGRKSSYEQYF.

This clonotype was detected many times. The chain has TRBV6-2 or TRBV6-3 and TRBJ2-3; the D gene is possibly TRBD2 (5 bases). CDR1 MNHEY and CDR2 SVGEGT come from the germline V gene. The V end was cut by 5 bases, the J end by 6 bases, with 12 bases between. The CDR3 loop spans 13 amino acids. CDR3 protein: CASSVLPGDTQYF. As DNA, the CDR3 is TGTGCCAGCAGTGTCTTGCCGGGGGATACGCAGTATTTT.

Many counts were recorded for this clonotype. This sequence joins TRBV20-1 and TRBJ2-5; D gene uncertain. V dropped 3 bases and J dropped 2 bases, with 16 bases sitting between them. CDR1 is DFQATT and CDR2 is SNEGSKA in the germline V gene (reference sequence). The CDR3 totals 15 residues. The CDR3 sequence is CSASEHSRVQETQYF. DNA for the CDR3: TGCAGTGCTAGCGAGCATTCGAGAGTTCAAGAGACCCAGTACTTC.

This clonotype was counted at least ten times. The chain carries TRBV20-1 and TRBJ1-6; 10 bases agree with TRBD1. The germline V gene has CDR1 DFQATT and CDR2 SNEGSKA (reference sequence). The V gene end was trimmed by 5 bases and the J gene end by 1 base; junction bases not matched to a gene: 8. CDR3 length: 17 residues. The CDR3 DNA follows: TGCAGTGCTCACCCGGGACAGGGGATTTCCTATAATTCACCCCTCCACTTT. Amino acids: CSAHPGQGISYNSPLHF.

This clonotype was seen at least ten times. The V and J genes are TRBV28 and TRBJ1-6, with TRBD1 as a possible D gene (6 bases). V gave up 2 bases and J gave up 10 bases, with 12 bases separating them. Germline assignment: CDR1 MDHEN and CDR2 SYDVKM. This CDR3 has 14 residues. The DNA for the CDR3 is TGTGCCAGCAGTTTACTGGGGGGCTTGTCACCCCTCCACTTT. This gives the protein CASSLLGGLSPLHF.